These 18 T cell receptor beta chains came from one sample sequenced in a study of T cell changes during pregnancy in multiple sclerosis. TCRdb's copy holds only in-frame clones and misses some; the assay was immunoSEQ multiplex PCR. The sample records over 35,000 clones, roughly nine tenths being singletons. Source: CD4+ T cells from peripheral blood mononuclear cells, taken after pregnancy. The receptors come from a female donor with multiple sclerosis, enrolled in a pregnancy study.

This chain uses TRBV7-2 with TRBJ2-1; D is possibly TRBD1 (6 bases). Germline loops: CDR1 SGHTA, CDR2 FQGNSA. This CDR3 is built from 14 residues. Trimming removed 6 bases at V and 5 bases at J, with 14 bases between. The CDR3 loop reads CASSRMGANNEQFF. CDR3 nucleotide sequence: TGTGCCAGCAGTCGGATGGGGGCCAACAATGAGCAGTTCTTC.

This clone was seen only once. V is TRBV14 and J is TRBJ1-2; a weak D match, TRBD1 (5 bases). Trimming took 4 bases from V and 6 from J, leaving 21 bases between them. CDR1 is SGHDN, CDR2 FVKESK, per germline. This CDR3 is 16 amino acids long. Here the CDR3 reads CASSLIQDPFLHGYTF. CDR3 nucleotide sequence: TGTGCCAGCAGCCTTATACAGGACCCGTTCCTCCATGGCTACACCTTC.

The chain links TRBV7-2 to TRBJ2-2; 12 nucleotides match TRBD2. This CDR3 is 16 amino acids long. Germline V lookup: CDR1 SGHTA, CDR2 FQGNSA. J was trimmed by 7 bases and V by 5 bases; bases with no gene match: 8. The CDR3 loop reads CASSKLAGGGYGELFF. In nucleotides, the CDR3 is TGTGCCAGCAGCAAACTAGCGGGGGGCGGATACGGGGAGCTGTTTTTT.

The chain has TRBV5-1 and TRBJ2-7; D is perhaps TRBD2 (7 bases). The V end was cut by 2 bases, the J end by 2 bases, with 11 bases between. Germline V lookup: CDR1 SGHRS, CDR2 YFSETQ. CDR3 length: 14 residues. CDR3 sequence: CASSFGGQPYEQYF. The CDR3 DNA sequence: TGCGCCAGCAGCTTCGGGGGGCAGCCCTACGAGCAGTACTTC.

The CDR3 spells CASSLGQGFNSPLHF. The DNA of the CDR3 is TGCGCCAGCAGCCTGGGACAGGGCTTTAATTCACCCCTCCACTTT. This chain links TRBV5-1 with TRBJ1-6; 9 nucleotides align to TRBD1. J lost 6 bases, V lost 4 bases, and 5 bases had no gene match. CDR3 length: 15 residues. Per germline, CDR1 SGHRS and CDR2 YFSETQ.

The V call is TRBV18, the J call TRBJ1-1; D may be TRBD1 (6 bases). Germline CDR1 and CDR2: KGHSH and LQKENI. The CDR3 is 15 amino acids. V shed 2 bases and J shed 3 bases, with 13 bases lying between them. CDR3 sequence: CASSPGGARDTEAFF. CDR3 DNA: TGTGCCAGCTCACCAGGGGGGGCGCGAGACACTGAAGCTTTCTTT. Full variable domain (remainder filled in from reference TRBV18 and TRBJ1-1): NAGVMQNPRHLVRRRGQEARLRCSPMKGHSHVYWYRQLPEEGLKFMVYLQKENIIDESGMPKERFSAEFPKEGPSILRIQQVVRGDSAAYFCASSPGGARDTEAFFGQGTRLTVV.

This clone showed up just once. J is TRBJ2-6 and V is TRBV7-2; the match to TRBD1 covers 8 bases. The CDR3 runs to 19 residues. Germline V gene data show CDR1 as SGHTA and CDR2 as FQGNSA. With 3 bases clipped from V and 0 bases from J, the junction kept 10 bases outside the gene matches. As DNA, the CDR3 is TGTGCCAGCAGCTTGCGGACAGGGCTAGGGGACTCTGGGGCCAACGTCCTGACTTTC. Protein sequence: CASSLRTGLGDSGANVLTF.

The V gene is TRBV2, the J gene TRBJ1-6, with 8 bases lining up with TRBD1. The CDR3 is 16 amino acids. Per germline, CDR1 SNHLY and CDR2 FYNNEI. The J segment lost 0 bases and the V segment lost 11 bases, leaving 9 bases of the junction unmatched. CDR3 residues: CAGQQGGASYNSPLHF. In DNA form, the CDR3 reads TGTGCCGGGCAACAGGGGGGCGCCTCCTATAATTCACCCCTCCACTTT.

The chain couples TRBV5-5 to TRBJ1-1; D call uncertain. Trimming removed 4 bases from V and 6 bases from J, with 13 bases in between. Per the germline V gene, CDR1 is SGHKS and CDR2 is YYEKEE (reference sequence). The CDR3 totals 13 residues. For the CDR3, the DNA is TGTGCCAGCAGCCAGGAGGACGCGGCTGAAGCTTTCTTT. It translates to CASSQEDAAEAFF. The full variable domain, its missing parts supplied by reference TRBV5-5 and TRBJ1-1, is DAGVTQSPTHLIKTRGQQVTLRCSPISGHKSVSWYQQVLGQGPQFIFQYYEKEERGRGNFPDRFSARQFPNYSSELNVNALLLGDSALYLCASSQEDAAEAFFGQGTRLTVV.

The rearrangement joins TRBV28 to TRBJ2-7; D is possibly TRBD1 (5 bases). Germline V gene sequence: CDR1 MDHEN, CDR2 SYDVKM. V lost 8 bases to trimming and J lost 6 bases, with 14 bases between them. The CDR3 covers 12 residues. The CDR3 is CASSPPQGEQYF. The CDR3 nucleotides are TGTGCCAGCTCCCCCCCCCAGGGCGAGCAGTACTTC.

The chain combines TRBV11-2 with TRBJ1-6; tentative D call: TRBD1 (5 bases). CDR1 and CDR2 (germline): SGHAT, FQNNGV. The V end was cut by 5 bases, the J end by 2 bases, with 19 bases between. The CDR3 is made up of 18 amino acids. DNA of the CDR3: TGTGCCAGCAGCCGGCACTGGCGGGGGGGGACCTATAATTCACCCCTCCACTTT. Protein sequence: CASSRHWRGGTYNSPLHF.

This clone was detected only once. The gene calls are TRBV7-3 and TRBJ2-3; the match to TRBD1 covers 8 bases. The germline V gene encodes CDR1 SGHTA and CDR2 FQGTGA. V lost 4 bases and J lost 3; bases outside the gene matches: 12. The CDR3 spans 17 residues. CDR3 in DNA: TGTGCCAGCAGCTCCTACCCCGACAGGGGCGAAACAGATACGCAGTATTTT. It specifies CASSSYPDRGETDTQYF. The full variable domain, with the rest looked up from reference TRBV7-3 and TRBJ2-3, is GAGVSQTPSNKVTEKGKYVELRCDPISGHTALYWYRQSLGQGPEFLIYFQGTGAADDSGLPNDRFFAVRPEGSVSTLKIQRTERGDSAVYLCASSSYPDRGETDTQYFGPGTRLTVL.

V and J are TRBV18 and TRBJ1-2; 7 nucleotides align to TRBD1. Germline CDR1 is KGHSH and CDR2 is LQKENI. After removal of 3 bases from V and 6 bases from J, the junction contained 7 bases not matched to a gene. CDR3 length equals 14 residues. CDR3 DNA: TGTGCCAGCTCACCCCGGACAGGAGCTGATGGCTACACCTTC. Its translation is CASSPRTGADGYTF.

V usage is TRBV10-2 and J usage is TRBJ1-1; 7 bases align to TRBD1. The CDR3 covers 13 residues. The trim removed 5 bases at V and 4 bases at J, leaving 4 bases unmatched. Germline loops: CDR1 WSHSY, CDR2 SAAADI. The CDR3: CASSRQGITEAFF. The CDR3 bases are TGCGCCAGCAGTAGACAGGGTATCACTGAAGCTTTCTTT.

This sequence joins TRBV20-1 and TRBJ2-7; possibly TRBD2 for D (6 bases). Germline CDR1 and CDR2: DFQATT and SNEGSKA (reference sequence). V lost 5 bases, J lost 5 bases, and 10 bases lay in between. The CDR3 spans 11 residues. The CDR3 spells CSAQTRNEQYF. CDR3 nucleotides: TGCAGTGCTCAGACTAGAAACGAGCAGTACTTC.

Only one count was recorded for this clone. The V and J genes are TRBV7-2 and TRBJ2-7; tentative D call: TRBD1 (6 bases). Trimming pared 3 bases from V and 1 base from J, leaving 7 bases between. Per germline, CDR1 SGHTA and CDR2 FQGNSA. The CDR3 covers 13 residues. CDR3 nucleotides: TGTGCCAGCAGCTTCACAGGGTCCTACGAGCAGTACTTC. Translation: CASSFTGSYEQYF.

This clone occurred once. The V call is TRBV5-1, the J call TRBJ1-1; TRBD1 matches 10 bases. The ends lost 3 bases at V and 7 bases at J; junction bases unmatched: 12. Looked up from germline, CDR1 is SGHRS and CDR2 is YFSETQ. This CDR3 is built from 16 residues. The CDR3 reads CASSSALRQGAGEAFF. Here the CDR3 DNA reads TGCGCCAGCAGCTCGGCCCTCAGACAGGGGGCGGGTGAAGCTTTCTTT.

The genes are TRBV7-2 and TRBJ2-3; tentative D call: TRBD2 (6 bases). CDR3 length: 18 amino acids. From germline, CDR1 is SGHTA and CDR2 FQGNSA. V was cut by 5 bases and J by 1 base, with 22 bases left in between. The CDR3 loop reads CASSRWLAGSLGTDTQYF. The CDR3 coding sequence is TGTGCCAGCAGCCGTTGGTTGGCGGGAAGCTTAGGCACAGATACGCAGTATTTT.